The 14 T cell receptor beta chains below all came from one sample that was sequenced in a study of beta chain features in type 1 diabetes. Reverse transcribing all isolated RNA meant expressed TCRB transcripts were sequenced. Clones were sequenced by immunoSEQ multiplex PCR, and TCRdb holds only the in-frame ones, with some missing. This sample has about 450,000 clones, with around 10% found just once. Source material: naive CD4+ T cells from blood. These receptors were obtained from a woman aged 18-29 years in good health.

The rearrangement joins TRBV5-4 to TRBJ2-5; possible D gene TRBD2, 6 bases. Germline CDR1 SGHNT, CDR2 YYREEE (reference sequence). The CDR3 has 13 amino acids. Trimming shortened V by 4 bases and J by 4 bases, and 11 bases separated the two germline ends. CDR3 nucleotide sequence: TGTGCCAGCAGCACGGTGGGGGGAGAGACCCAGTACTTC. It codes for CASSTVGGETQYF. Full variable domain (outside the CDR3, taken from reference TRBV5-4 and TRBJ2-5): ETGVTQSPTHLIKTRGQQVTLRCSSQSGHNTVSWYQQALGQGPQFIFQYYREEENGRGNFPPRFSGLQFPNYSSELNVNALELDDSALYLCASSTVGGETQYFGPGTRLLVL.

This clone was observed a few times. The chain has TRBV15 and TRBJ2-1; D is possibly TRBD1 or TRBD2 (6 bases each). From germline, CDR1 is LNHNV and CDR2 YYDKDF (reference sequence). The ends were cut back, 1 base at V and 2 bases at J, with 12 bases in the middle. The CDR3 loop spans 16 amino acids. The CDR3 loop is CATSRAVRGAYNEQFF. DNA for the CDR3: TGTGCCACCAGCAGAGCGGTTAGGGGGGCCTACAATGAGCAGTTCTTC.

This clone was seen a few times. The rearrangement uses TRBV13 and TRBJ2-7; no definite D call. The V gene lost 0 bases and the J gene lost 5 bases, with 5 bases spanning the gap. Germline values: CDR1 PRHDT, CDR2 FYEKMQ (reference sequence). CDR3 length: 12 residues. The CDR3 coding sequence is TGTGCCAGCAGCTTAGGCCGGGACGAGCAGTACTTC. It is translated as CASSLGRDEQYF. Drawing the rest from reference TRBV13 and TRBJ2-7, the complete variable domain is AAGVIQSPRHLIKEKRETATLKCYPIPRHDTVYWYQQGPGQDPQFLISFYEKMQSDKGSIPDRFSAQQFSDYHSELNMSSLELGDSALYFCASSLGRDEQYFGPGTRLTVT.

This clone was seen a few times. This chain joins TRBV7-8 and TRBJ1-1, with 8 bases that match TRBD1. This CDR3 contains 15 residues. The germline gives CDR1 SGHVS, CDR2 FQNEAQ. V was clipped by 0 bases and J by 7 bases; unmatched bases: 7. This CDR3 is CASSLATTGEREAFF. The CDR3 bases are TGTGCCAGCAGCTTAGCGACGACAGGGGAGCGTGAAGCTTTCTTT.

DNA for the CDR3: TGTGCCATCAAGCCGACAGGGGAAAATGGCTACACCTTC. This gives the protein CAIKPTGENGYTF. The chain couples TRBV10-3 to TRBJ1-2, with 8 bases that match TRBD1. Trimming at V came to 7 bases and at J to 6 bases, leaving 7 bases not matched to a gene. CDR3 length equals 13 residues. The germline CDR1 and CDR2 sequences are ENHRY and SYGVKD.

This clone has only a few counts. CDR3 protein: CASSRQGRAKNIQYF. The CDR3 DNA follows: TGTGCCAGCAGCCGACAGGGAAGAGCCAAAAACATTCAGTACTTC. The rearrangement uses TRBV7-9 and TRBJ2-4; 7 nucleotides line up with TRBD1. V lost 5 bases and J lost 0; bases outside the gene matches: 4. Germline CDR1 SEHNR, CDR2 FQNEAQ (reference sequence). The CDR3 runs 15 residues. The full variable domain, with the rest looked up from reference TRBV7-9 and TRBJ2-4, is DTGVSQNPRHKITKRGQNVTFRCDPISEHNRLYWYRQTLGQGPEFLTYFQNEAQLEKSRLLSDRFSAERPKGSFSTLEIQRTEQGDSAMYLCASSRQGRAKNIQYFGAGTRLSVL.

This clone has only a few counts. This chain joins TRBV10-3 and TRBJ1-1; TRBD1 might be the D (6 bases). With 6 bases removed from V and 5 bases from J, the gap between germline ends came to 16 bases. Germline V gene sequence: CDR1 ENHRY, CDR2 SYGVKD. The CDR3 runs to 14 residues. The CDR3 loop is CAIRPTGGGTEAFF. The CDR3 coding sequence is TGTGCCATCAGACCGACAGGTGGAGGGACTGAAGCTTTCTTT.

A few counts support this clone. V gene TRBV7-3 combines with J gene TRBJ2-5; maybe TRBD2 (6 bases). Germline V lookup: CDR1 SGHTA, CDR2 FQGTGA. Trimming removed 4 bases at V and 3 bases at J, with 15 bases between. This CDR3 has 15 amino acids. The CDR3 sequence is CASSSTGLPKETQYF. CDR3 DNA sequence: TGTGCCAGCAGCTCTACGGGACTCCCTAAAGAGACCCAGTACTTC.

This clone has just one count. This chain links TRBV4-2 with TRBJ2-7; D gene unclear. V lost 1 base, J lost 0 bases, and 10 bases lay in between. Germline V lookup: CDR1 LGHNA, CDR2 YNFKEQ. The CDR3 runs to 15 residues. This CDR3 is CASSQAYSGSYEQYF. The CDR3, as DNA: TGTGCCAGCAGCCAAGCTTACTCAGGCTCCTACGAGCAGTACTTC.

The rearrangement joins TRBV7-3 to TRBJ2-3; TRBD2 matches at 12 bases. The CDR3 has 14 residues. CDR1 and CDR2 (germline): SGHTA, FQGTGA. J was trimmed by 4 bases and V by 6 bases; bases with no gene match: 2. This chain's CDR3 is CASSPSGRADTQYF. DNA of the CDR3: TGTGCCAGCAGTCCTAGCGGGAGGGCAGATACGCAGTATTTT.

The table lists this clone with a few counts. The chain is built from TRBV4-1 and TRBJ1-5, with D perhaps TRBD1 (6 bases). CDR1 and CDR2 (germline): MGHRA, YSYEKL. CDR3 length: 16 residues. Trimming removed 5 bases from V and 7 bases from J, with 21 bases in between. DNA of the CDR3: TGCGCCAGCAGCGACCCGGGGGGGCCCCTGCCCCAGCCCCAGCATTTT. Its translation: CASSDPGGPLPQPQHF.

The CDR3 protein is CASGPVRNTEAFF. The CDR3 DNA is TGTGCCAGCGGGCCCGTTAGGAACACTGAAGCTTTCTTT. The V call is TRBV7-3, the J call TRBJ1-1; D is undetermined. Germline lookup yields CDR1 SGHTA and CDR2 FQGTGA. CDR3 length: 13 amino acids. Trimming removed 8 bases from V and 1 base from J, with 11 bases in between.

The table lists this clone with a few counts. The chain joins TRBV13 to TRBJ2-3, with 8 bases aligning to TRBD2. The CDR3 loop spans 17 amino acids. Germline trimming cut 2 bases from V and 5 bases from J; bases unmatched to any gene: 12. Germline V gene lookup returns CDR1 PRHDT and CDR2 FYEKMQ (reference sequence). The CDR3 spells CASSLFGRASFGDTQYF. The CDR3 nucleotides are TGTGCCAGCAGCTTATTCGGGAGGGCCTCTTTTGGAGATACGCAGTATTTT. Complete variable domain (other parts from reference TRBV13 and TRBJ2-3): AAGVIQSPRHLIKEKRETATLKCYPIPRHDTVYWYQQGPGQDPQFLISFYEKMQSDKGSIPDRFSAQQFSDYHSELNMSSLELGDSALYFCASSLFGRASFGDTQYFGPGTRLTVL.

The chain couples TRBV4-3 to TRBJ1-1, with D possibly being TRBD1 (5 bases). Deletions cut 6 bases from V and 3 bases from J, with 11 bases between. Per the germline V gene, CDR1 is LGHNA and CDR2 is YSLEER. The CDR3 is 13 amino acids. The DNA for the CDR3 is TGCGCCAGCAGAGGGGATTGGGACACTGAAGCTTTCTTT. Translated, it gives CASRGDWDTEAFF.